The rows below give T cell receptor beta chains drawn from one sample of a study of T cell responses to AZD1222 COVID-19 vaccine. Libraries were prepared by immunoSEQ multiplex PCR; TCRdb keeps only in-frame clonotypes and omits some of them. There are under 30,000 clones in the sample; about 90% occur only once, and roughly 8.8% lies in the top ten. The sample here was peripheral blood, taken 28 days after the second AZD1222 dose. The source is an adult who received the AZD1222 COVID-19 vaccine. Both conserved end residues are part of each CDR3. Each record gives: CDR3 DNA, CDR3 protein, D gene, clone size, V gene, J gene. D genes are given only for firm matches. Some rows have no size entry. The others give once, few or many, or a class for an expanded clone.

cdr3_nt: TGCGCCAGCAGCCAAGGAATCCTCCGTAGGTTCCCCTACAATGAGCAGTTCTTC
cdr3_aa: CASSQGILRRFPYNEQFF
d_call: -
clone_size: -
v_call: TRBV4-1
j_call: TRBJ2-1

cdr3_nt: TGTGCCAGCAGTTTATTTTACCGGACAGAAGAGACCCAGTACTTC
cdr3_aa: CASSLFYRTEETQYF
d_call: -
clone_size: -
v_call: TRBV27
j_call: TRBJ2-5

cdr3_nt: TGTGCCAGCAGCCTAACGGGACAGGGGACAGATACGCAGTATTTT
cdr3_aa: CASSLTGQGTDTQYF
d_call: TRBD1
clone_size: -
v_call: TRBV7-3
j_call: TRBJ2-3

cdr3_nt: TGTGCCAGCAGCTTAGCTCCAGGGGCTAGTAATCGCAATCAGCCCCAGCATTTT
cdr3_aa: CASSLAPGASNRNQPQHF
d_call: -
clone_size: -
v_call: TRBV7-9
j_call: TRBJ1-5

cdr3_nt: TGTGCCAGTAAGCTAGCGGGAGGGAGAACAGATACGCAGTATTTT
cdr3_aa: CASKLAGGRTDTQYF
d_call: TRBD2
clone_size: -
v_call: TRBV19
j_call: TRBJ2-3

cdr3_nt: TGTGCCAGCAGCCATCCTCCGGGACAGGGTCATTCACCCCTCCACTTT
cdr3_aa: CASSHPPGQGHSPLHF
d_call: TRBD1
clone_size: -
v_call: TRBV3-1/TRBV3-2
j_call: TRBJ1-6

cdr3_nt: TGCAGTGCTAGTAACAGGGTTGCAACTAATGAAAAACTGTTTTTT
cdr3_aa: CSASNRVATNEKLFF
d_call: -
clone_size: -
v_call: TRBV20-1
j_call: TRBJ1-4

cdr3_nt: TGCGCCAGCAGCACCCAAACCGGGACATCCTATCGGGACACTGAAGCTTTCTTT
cdr3_aa: CASSTQTGTSYRDTEAFF
d_call: -
clone_size: once
v_call: TRBV5-1
j_call: TRBJ1-1

cdr3_nt: TGCGCCAGCAGTGTAGGACTAGCGAAAAACAATGAGCAGTTCTTC
cdr3_aa: CASSVGLAKNNEQFF
d_call: TRBD2
clone_size: -
v_call: TRBV10-1
j_call: TRBJ2-1

cdr3_nt: TGTGCCAGCAGCTTTTTCGGGTTTTATCAGCCCCAGCATTTT
cdr3_aa: CASSFFGFYQPQHF
d_call: -
clone_size: -
v_call: TRBV7-2
j_call: TRBJ1-5

cdr3_nt: TGCGCCAGCAGCGGGGACTCCTACAATGAGCAGTTCTTC
cdr3_aa: CASSGDSYNEQFF
d_call: -
clone_size: -
v_call: TRBV5-1
j_call: TRBJ2-1

cdr3_nt: TGTGCCAGCAGTGAGTCGGTTGGGGGCTACACCTTC
cdr3_aa: CASSESVGGYTF
d_call: -
clone_size: -
v_call: TRBV2
j_call: TRBJ1-2

cdr3_nt: TGTGCCAGCAGCCCGGGGGATGGCTACACCTTC
cdr3_aa: CASSPGDGYTF
d_call: -
clone_size: -
v_call: TRBV11-3
j_call: TRBJ1-2

cdr3_nt: TGTGCCAGCGCCGGCGGGGGGTACGACATAGGCTACACCTTC
cdr3_aa: CASAGGGYDIGYTF
d_call: -
clone_size: -
v_call: TRBV3-1/TRBV3-2
j_call: TRBJ1-2

cdr3_nt: TGCGCCAGCTCCTCAGGGGATCTTACTAATGAAAAACTGTTTTTT
cdr3_aa: CASSSGDLTNEKLFF
d_call: -
clone_size: -
v_call: TRBV4-1
j_call: TRBJ1-4

cdr3_nt: TGCGCCAGCAGCCTGACAGGGTCGAGAAATCAGCCCCAGCATTTT
cdr3_aa: CASSLTGSRNQPQHF
d_call: TRBD1
clone_size: -
v_call: TRBV5-1
j_call: TRBJ1-5

cdr3_nt: TGTGCCAGCAGAGAAAGCGGGAGGGCCGGAGAGACCCAGTACTTC
cdr3_aa: CASRESGRAGETQYF
d_call: TRBD2
clone_size: -
v_call: TRBV2
j_call: TRBJ2-5

cdr3_nt: TGTGCCAGCAGCTTAACTGCGGTTCCGAACACCGGGGAGCTGTTTTTT
cdr3_aa: CASSLTAVPNTGELFF
d_call: -
clone_size: -
v_call: TRBV7-3
j_call: TRBJ2-2

cdr3_nt: TGTGCCAGCAGTCCTCTCCACGGGAGGGTTTTGCGCTACGAGCAGTACTTC
cdr3_aa: CASSPLHGRVLRYEQYF
d_call: TRBD2
clone_size: -
v_call: TRBV11-2
j_call: TRBJ2-7

cdr3_nt: TGTGCCAGCAGTGGGAAAAGGTCGAGCACAGATACGCAGTATTTT
cdr3_aa: CASSGKRSSTDTQYF
d_call: -
clone_size: -
v_call: TRBV25-1
j_call: TRBJ2-3

cdr3_nt: TGCGCCAGCAGCTTGACAGGGGGCGAAAAACTGTTTTTT
cdr3_aa: CASSLTGGEKLFF
d_call: TRBD1
clone_size: -
v_call: TRBV5-1
j_call: TRBJ1-4

cdr3_nt: TGTGCCAGCAGCAAATCTACCACGGGTACCGGGGAGCTGTTTTTT
cdr3_aa: CASSKSTTGTGELFF
d_call: -
clone_size: once
v_call: TRBV21-1
j_call: TRBJ2-2

cdr3_nt: TGTGCCAGCAGCGTCCCGACTAGCGGGGTGAACACCGGGGAGCTGTTTTTT
cdr3_aa: CASSVPTSGVNTGELFF
d_call: TRBD2
clone_size: once
v_call: TRBV9
j_call: TRBJ2-2

cdr3_nt: TGTGCCAGCAGTTTTCCTCTCTCTGGGGCCAACGTCCTGACTTTC
cdr3_aa: CASSFPLSGANVLTF
d_call: -
clone_size: -
v_call: TRBV28
j_call: TRBJ2-6

cdr3_nt: TGTGCCAGCACCTACGAGGGATCTAATGAAAAACTGTTTTTT
cdr3_aa: CASTYEGSNEKLFF
d_call: -
clone_size: -
v_call: TRBV7-2
j_call: TRBJ1-4

cdr3_nt: TGTGCCAGCAGTCAGGCAACTTCCAATGAGCAGTTCTTC
cdr3_aa: CASSQATSNEQFF
d_call: -
clone_size: -
v_call: TRBV6-2/TRBV6-3
j_call: TRBJ2-1

cdr3_nt: TGTGCCAGCAGCTCGCGCTGGGGGAATCAGCCCCAGCATTTT
cdr3_aa: CASSSRWGNQPQHF
d_call: -
clone_size: few
v_call: TRBV5-6
j_call: TRBJ1-5

cdr3_nt: TGTGCCACCAGTGACCCGGGACAGGAAAATTCCTACGAGCAGTACTTC
cdr3_aa: CATSDPGQENSYEQYF
d_call: TRBD1
clone_size: -
v_call: TRBV24-1
j_call: TRBJ2-7

cdr3_nt: TGTGCCAGCAGTTCCCCCCGGACAGGACGTACCTACGAGCAGTACTTC
cdr3_aa: CASSSPRTGRTYEQYF
d_call: TRBD1
clone_size: -
v_call: TRBV28
j_call: TRBJ2-7

cdr3_nt: TGTGCCAGCAGTAGGATTGGGACAGATACGCAGTATTTT
cdr3_aa: CASSRIGTDTQYF
d_call: -
clone_size: -
v_call: TRBV21-1
j_call: TRBJ2-3

cdr3_nt: TGTGCCAGCTCACCAAATATCGGTTCCTACGAGCAGTACTTC
cdr3_aa: CASSPNIGSYEQYF
d_call: -
clone_size: -
v_call: TRBV18
j_call: TRBJ2-7

cdr3_nt: TGCGCCAGCAGCGTGGCCAGGGGAAACACTGAAGCTTTCTTT
cdr3_aa: CASSVARGNTEAFF
d_call: -
clone_size: -
v_call: TRBV4-3
j_call: TRBJ1-1

cdr3_nt: TGTGCCACCAGCAGAGATCTCCCAGGGCGAGCCACCATATATTTT
cdr3_aa: CATSRDLPGRATIYF
d_call: -
clone_size: -
v_call: TRBV15
j_call: TRBJ1-3

cdr3_nt: TGTGCCAGCAGCTTATTTCTCGACACCTACAATGAGCAGTTCTTC
cdr3_aa: CASSLFLDTYNEQFF
d_call: -
clone_size: -
v_call: TRBV7-9
j_call: TRBJ2-1

cdr3_nt: TGTGCCAGCAGCCAAGCTCCGACGACAGTAGGATACAATGAGCAGTTCTTC
cdr3_aa: CASSQAPTTVGYNEQFF
d_call: -
clone_size: -
v_call: TRBV14
j_call: TRBJ2-1